Listed below are T cell receptor beta chains from one sample, sequenced in a study of cytomegalovirus exposure and HLA in healthy donors. Sequenced by immunoSEQ multiplex PCR; TCRdb stores in-frame clones only, minus some. Among 95,000 to 150,000 clones listed, 80% were seen once. The sequencing sample was made of PBMCs. These receptors were collected from a female donor in good health and CMV-seropositive. The CDR3 runs from the conserved cysteine through the conserved F or W. D genes are given only for firm matches. Expanded clones get a size class; other rows say once, few or many, or leave the size out.

d_gene | j_gene | abundance | v_gene | CDR3aa | CDR3nt
TRBD1 | TRBJ1-2 | few | TRBV19 | CATRQGRSEGYTF | TGTGCCACCCGACAGGGAAGATCGGAAGGCTACACCTTC
TRBD2 | TRBJ2-1 | - | TRBV28 | CASTLGGGNEQFF | TGTGCCAGCACTCTGGGGGGGGGCAATGAGCAGTTCTTC
- | TRBJ2-5 | few | TRBV5-6 | CASSLGGDFEYF | TGTGCCAGCAGCTTGGGAGGGGACTTTGAGTACTTC
- | TRBJ2-5 | - | TRBV19 | CASSILFGQLQETQYF | TGTGCCAGTAGTATCCTGTTCGGACAGCTTCAAGAGACCCAGTACTTC
TRBD1 | TRBJ2-7 | - | TRBV6-1 | CASSGVTGLGSYEQYF | TGTGCCAGCAGTGGAGTGACAGGGTTGGGCTCCTACGAGCAGTACTTC
- | TRBJ1-5 | - | TRBV27 | CASSFSLNQPQHF | TGTGCCAGCAGTTTTTCCCTAAACCAGCCCCAGCATTTT
TRBD1 | TRBJ2-1 | - | TRBV29-1 | CSVDPSDRGQFF | TGCAGCGTTGACCCCTCAGACAGGGGGCAGTTCTTC
- | TRBJ2-3 | once | TRBV28 | CASSLPGGGTDTQYF | TGTGCCAGCAGTCTCCCGGGGGGCGGCACAGATACGCAGTATTTT
- | TRBJ1-2 | once | TRBV4-3 | CASSQLSRDYGYTF | TGCGCCAGCAGCCAATTATCGCGTGACTATGGCTACACCTTC
- | TRBJ1-4 | - | TRBV6-5 | CASSYSDPTRGGRLFF | TGTGCCAGCAGTTACTCTGATCCGACAAGGGGGGGTCGACTGTTTTTT
TRBD1 | TRBJ2-1 | - | TRBV19 | CASSETGGAYNEQFF | TGTGCCAGTAGTGAAACAGGGGGCGCCTACAATGAGCAGTTCTTC
- | TRBJ1-5 | - | TRBV30 | CAWSVSGEEPQHF | TGTGCCTGGAGTGTTTCGGGTGAGGAGCCCCAGCATTTT
- | TRBJ2-4 | - | TRBV4-1 | CASSPSTTVTQGIQYF | TGCGCCAGCAGTCCGTCCACGACTGTTACCCAAGGCATTCAGTACTTC
- | TRBJ2-1 | - | TRBV6-1 | CASSDLLGRSSYNEQFF | TGTGCCAGCAGTGACCTTTTGGGGCGGAGCTCCTACAATGAGCAGTTCTTC
TRBD1 | TRBJ2-2 | few | TRBV19 | CASSIKDRGNTGELFF | TGTGCCAGTAGTATAAAGGACAGGGGTAACACCGGGGAGCTGTTTTTT
- | TRBJ2-1 | - | TRBV7-6 | CASSLHGNEQFF | TGTGCCAGCAGCCTCCACGGCAATGAGCAGTTCTTC
TRBD2 | TRBJ2-3 | - | TRBV28 | CASSTRLAGSDTQYF | TGTGCCAGCAGTACCCGACTAGCGGGGTCAGATACGCAGTATTTT
TRBD2 | TRBJ2-7 | - | TRBV7-9 | CASSLSSGGASEQYF | TGTGCCAGCAGCCTATCTAGCGGGGGGGCGAGTGAGCAGTACTTC
TRBD1 | TRBJ1-1 | - | TRBV28 | CANRRDREAEAFF | TGTGCCAACCGTCGGGACAGGGAGGCTGAAGCTTTCTTT
TRBD1 | TRBJ1-4 | - | TRBV2 | CASSSQGASEKLFF | TGTGCCAGCAGTTCACAGGGGGCTTCGGAAAAACTGTTTTTT
- | TRBJ1-1 | - | TRBV19 | CASIGETWSTEAFF | TGTGCCAGTATTGGGGAGACCTGGAGCACTGAAGCTTTCTTT
TRBD2 | TRBJ2-1 | - | TRBV7-7 | CASSHITSGLYNEQFF | TGTGCCAGCAGCCATATCACTAGCGGGCTTTACAATGAGCAGTTCTTC
- | TRBJ1-2 | - | TRBV18 | CASSPGLVYGYTF | TGTGCCAGCTCACCAGGGCTGGTCTATGGCTACACCTTC